This TCR beta chain was sequenced for a study of response to subunit inactivated influenza vaccine. Study-wide results and limits: It was the authors' suggestion that each seasonal influenza vaccination recruits few new T cells.

CDR3 length equals 15 residues. V was clipped by 5 bases and J by 2 bases; unmatched bases: 4. Looked up from germline, CDR1 is DFQATT and CDR2 is SNEGSKA (reference sequence). On this clonotype: What it binds is not known.

MiXCR, applied by TCRdb to the RT-PCR reads, yields one record per CDR3 protein. Of hundreds of thousands of distinct CDR3 sequences listed, about 15% are singletons. The chain combines TRBV20-1 with TRBJ2-1; TRBD2 matches at 12 bases. The input for sequencing was PBMCs from blood, taken less than 15 days before vaccination. This receptor was taken from a man in his fifties who received an inactivated influenza vaccine. This chain's CDR3 is CSASGLAGPYNEQFF. In DNA, the CDR3 is TGCAGTGCTTCCGGACTAGCGGGACCCTACAATGAGCAGTTCTTC.